These 16 T cell receptor beta chains originate from one sample sequenced in a study of cytomegalovirus exposure and HLA in healthy donors. Use of 60 Vbeta and 13 Jbeta primers characterized the PCR. Generated by immunoSEQ multiplex PCR, the TCRdb table keeps only in-frame clones and is missing some. Counted here are under 110,000 clones, 71% occurring once; the ten biggest clones make up 2.5% to 3%. Sequenced sample: PBMCs. The receptors stem from a female donor in good health and CMV-seronegative.

V is TRBV9 and J is TRBJ1-2; D call uncertain. Germline assignment: CDR1 SGDLS and CDR2 YYNGEE. V dropped 5 bases and J dropped 3 bases, with 14 bases sitting between them. The CDR3 extends over 14 amino acids. The DNA for the CDR3 is TGTGCCAGCAGAGCGGAGGTGGGTTACTATGGCTACACCTTC. As protein: CASRAEVGYYGYTF.

The V call is TRBV19, the J call TRBJ2-7; 13 bases match TRBD2. CDR3 size: 17 residues. Trimming cost V 4 bases and J 5 bases; bases outside gene matches: 11. The V gene's germline CDR1 is LNHDA and CDR2 SQIVND (reference sequence). CDR3 residues: CASSRTSGRAWENEQYF. CDR3 in DNA: TGTGCCAGTAGTAGGACTAGCGGGAGAGCTTGGGAAAACGAGCAGTACTTC.

In this sample, this clone turned up a few times. V gene TRBV5-1 combines with J gene TRBJ2-3; D uncertain. The CDR3 length is 12 residues. The V end lost 5 bases, the J end lost 4 bases, and 8 bases lay between the germline ends. Germline V gene sequence: CDR1 SGHRS, CDR2 YFSETQ. The CDR3 DNA reads TGCGCCAGCAGACAAGAAGCAGATACGCAGTATTTT. It yields the protein CASRQEADTQYF. Combining the CDR3 with reference TRBV5-1 and TRBJ2-3 gives the whole variable domain KAGVTQTPRYLIKTRGQQVTLSCSPISGHRSVSWYQQTPGQGLQFLFEYFSETQRNKGNFPGRFSGRQFSNSRSEMNVSTLELGDSALYLCASRQEADTQYFGPGTRLTVL.

The CDR3 nucleotides read TGTGCCACCAGGCCACTGCTGGCTGGGGCCAACGTCCTGACTTTC. Translation: CATRPLLAGANVLTF. This chain uses TRBV19 with TRBJ2-6; D is unresolved. V lost 10 bases, J lost 2 bases, and 15 bases lay in between. From germline, CDR1 is LNHDA and CDR2 SQIVND (reference sequence). CDR3 length: 15 residues.

The CDR3 region has the DNA TGTGCCAGCAGCCCGCGGGGTAGTGGTATGAACACTGAAGCTTTCTTT. Protein sequence: CASSPRGSGMNTEAFF. V and J are TRBV7-9 and TRBJ1-1; no definite D call. Trimming left V 5 bases short and J 0 bases short, with 16 bases between. The germline V gene has CDR1 SEHNR and CDR2 FQNEAQ (reference sequence). The CDR3 runs to 16 residues.

This clone was seen a handful of times. The V and J genes are TRBV10-3 and TRBJ2-7; weak D call: TRBD1 (6 bases). This CDR3 has 15 residues. The V end lost 2 bases, the J end lost 3 bases, and 14 bases lay between the germline ends. The V gene's germline CDR1 is ENHRY and CDR2 SYGVKD. This CDR3 reads CAISEQGRSHYEQYF. CDR3 DNA: TGTGCCATCAGTGAGCAGGGGCGCAGTCACTACGAGCAGTACTTC.

A few counts support this clone. This chain connects TRBV18 to TRBJ2-1; 10 bases agree with TRBD1. Losses at the gene ends were 3 bases for V and 9 bases for J; bases not matched to a gene: 14. This CDR3 comprises 17 residues. Looked up from germline, CDR1 is KGHSH and CDR2 is LQKENI. DNA of the CDR3: TGTGCCAGCTCACCTTTCAGAACCGGGACAGGGGTGGGTGAGCAGTTCTTC. Translated: CASSPFRTGTGVGEQFF.

V usage is TRBV7-2 and J usage is TRBJ2-7, with TRBD2 matching over 11 bases. V was pared by 1 base and J by 2 bases, with 4 bases of the junction left unmatched. Germline CDR1 and CDR2: SGHTA and FQGNSA. The length of the CDR3 is 16 residues. CDR3 bases: TGTGCCAGCAGCTTAGAGCTAGCGGGAGGCACCTACGAGCAGTACTTC. This translates into CASSLELAGGTYEQYF.

This clone was picked up a small number of times. The CDR3 coding sequence is TGTGCCAGCAGTCCGGGGACAGGGGGGCAGTACTTC. It codes for CASSPGTGGQYF. The chain employs TRBV6-5 and TRBJ2-7; 11 nucleotides match TRBD1. This CDR3 region has 12 residues. V lost 5 bases to trimming and J lost 9 bases; unmatched junction nucleotides: 3. The V gene's germline CDR1 is MNHEY and CDR2 SVGAGI.

The chain combines TRBV5-4 with TRBJ2-7; TRBD1 matches 9 bases. The length of the CDR3 is 18 residues. V was pared by 4 bases and J by 6 bases, with 20 bases of the junction left unmatched. The germline CDR1 and CDR2 sequences are SGHNT and YYREEE (reference sequence). The CDR3 spells CASSPGRIPGQGASEQYF. CDR3 nucleotide sequence: TGTGCCAGCAGCCCGGGGAGGATTCCGGGACAGGGAGCTTCCGAGCAGTACTTC.

This clone was counted many times. The chain links TRBV11-2 to TRBJ2-1, with TRBD2 matching over 8 bases. The CDR3 loop spans 17 amino acids. Unmatched junction bases numbered 16, after V lost 4 bases and J lost 8 bases. The germline CDR1 and CDR2 sequences are SGHAT and FQNNGV. This CDR3 is CASSSLTGTRGRYEQFF. Here the CDR3 DNA reads TGTGCCAGCAGCTCGCTTACCGGGACTAGAGGGCGGTATGAGCAGTTCTTC. Supplemented by reference TRBV11-2 and TRBJ2-1, the full variable domain reads EAGVAQSPRYKIIEKRQSVAFWCNPISGHATLYWYQQILGQGPKLLIQFQNNGVVDDSQLPKDRFSAERLKGVDSTLKIQPAKLEDSAVYLCASSSLTGTRGRYEQFFGPGTRLTVL.

The chain has TRBV5-8 and TRBJ2-2; D perhaps matches TRBD1 (7 bases). The CDR3 has 14 amino acids. Trimming left V 3 bases short and J 4 bases short, with 10 bases between. Germline V gene sequence: CDR1 SGHTS, CDR2 YDEGEE. For the CDR3, the DNA is TGTGCCAGCAGCTCCAGGGGGGTCACCGGGGAGCTGTTTTTT. Its protein product is CASSSRGVTGELFF.

The V gene is TRBV11-2, the J gene TRBJ2-7, with D maybe TRBD1 (6 bases). Germline CDR1 reads SGHAT; CDR2 reads FQNNGV. The CDR3 is made up of 15 amino acids. The ends were cut back, 5 bases at V and 5 bases at J, with 19 bases in the middle. The CDR3 loop is CASSPRTGSQHEQYF. The CDR3 region has the DNA TGTGCCAGCAGCCCCCGAACAGGGTCTCAACACGAGCAGTACTTC. The whole variable domain, remainder taken from reference TRBV11-2 and TRBJ2-7, is EAGVAQSPRYKIIEKRQSVAFWCNPISGHATLYWYQQILGQGPKLLIQFQNNGVVDDSQLPKDRFSAERLKGVDSTLKIQPAKLEDSAVYLCASSPRTGSQHEQYFGPGTRLTVT.

This chain links TRBV18 with TRBJ1-1, with 8 bases that match TRBD1. The germline V gene encodes CDR1 KGHSH and CDR2 LQKENI. CDR3 length: 14 amino acids. With V trimmed by 6 bases and J by 6 bases, 9 bases remained unmatched. The CDR3 region has the DNA TGTGCCAGCTCCCGCGACAGGGGCGGCGCTGAAGCTTTCTTT. It translates to CASSRDRGGAEAFF.

The J gene is TRBJ2-1, the V gene TRBV6-5; 7 nucleotides match TRBD1. CDR1 MNHEY and CDR2 SVGAGI come from the germline V gene. The CDR3 totals 13 residues. Unmatched junction bases numbered 4, after V lost 8 bases and J lost 3 bases. The CDR3 DNA sequence: TGTGCCAGCCGACAGGGTAACTACAATGAGCAGTTCTTC. Residues: CASRQGNYNEQFF.

V and J are TRBV29-1 and TRBJ1-1; 7 bases line up with TRBD1. Trimming removed 6 bases from V and 0 bases from J; junction bases left unmatched: 4. The CDR3 extends over 13 amino acids. Germline-derived CDR1 and CDR2 are SQVTM and ANQGSEA. The CDR3 spells CSVTTGMNTEAFF. CDR3 in DNA: TGCAGCGTGACGACAGGGATGAACACTGAAGCTTTCTTT.